Shown below are 14 T cell receptor beta chains from a single sample sequenced in a study of somatic mutations in cytotoxic T cells in rheumatoid arthritis. Method: immunoSEQ multiplex PCR; TCRdb's copy keeps in-frame clones and lacks some. The sample holds over 10,000 clones, approximately 80% seen once. Source material: CD8+ T cells sorted from blood. These receptors were collected from a man in his fifties or sixties in good health.

In its sample, this clone was seen once. The chain joins TRBV6-5 to TRBJ1-1, with D maybe TRBD1 (6 bases). This CDR3 has 13 residues. V lost 4 bases and J 1 base, leaving 7 bases between the germline ends. Germline CDR1 reads MNHEY; CDR2 reads SVGAGI. The CDR3 DNA sequence: TGTGCCAGCAGTTGGGGACAGAACACTGAAGCTTTCTTT. As protein: CASSWGQNTEAFF.

The V call is TRBV28, the J call TRBJ1-5, with D possibly matching TRBD1 (6 bases). Germline values: CDR1 MDHEN, CDR2 SYDVKM. The CDR3 runs to 16 residues. V dropped 3 bases and J dropped 5 bases, with 17 bases sitting between them. CDR3 loop: CASSFGGGRRDQPQHF. The CDR3 DNA is TGTGCCAGCAGTTTCGGGGGGGGGCGGAGAGATCAGCCCCAGCATTTT.

The chain carries TRBV27 and TRBJ2-1; TRBD1 might be the D (6 bases). Trimming left V 7 bases short and J 2 bases short, with 12 bases between. CDR3 length equals 14 residues. The germline CDR1 and CDR2 sequences are MNHEY and SMNVEV (reference sequence). The CDR3 sequence is CASTLAGAYNEQFF. DNA of the CDR3: TGTGCCAGCACATTGGCAGGGGCCTACAATGAGCAGTTCTTC.

The J gene is TRBJ2-6, the V gene TRBV21-1. TRBV21-1 is a pseudogene locus. The CDR3 contains 17 residues. The CDR3 DNA reads TGTGCCAGCAGCAAGGGACCTATCTGCTCTGGGGCCAACGTCCTGACTTTC. It yields the protein CASSKGPICSGANVLTF.

The chain joins TRBV7-9 to TRBJ2-1; 16 nucleotides align to TRBD2. The CDR3 sequence is 18 residues long. V gave up 6 bases and J gave up 2 bases; unmatched junction bases: 7. Germline V CDR1 and CDR2: SEHNR, FQNEAQ (reference sequence). The CDR3 is CASRSPGTSGRAYNEQFF. The DNA of the CDR3 is TGTGCCAGCAGATCTCCCGGGACTAGCGGGAGGGCCTACAATGAGCAGTTCTTC.

The V and J genes are TRBV10-1 and TRBJ2-7, with a possible D match to TRBD1 (5 bases). From germline, CDR1 is WNHNN and CDR2 SYGVQD (reference sequence). Between the trimmed V and J ends, which lost 5 bases and 3 bases, there was a span of 17 bases. CDR3 size: 15 residues. The CDR3 spells CASSYGHSNYYEQYF. For the CDR3, the DNA is TGCGCCAGCAGTTACGGACATTCTAACTACTACGAGCAGTACTTC.

This clone was detected only once. V usage is TRBV4-3 and J usage is TRBJ1-4; D not resolved. The CDR3 contains 14 residues. CDR1 is LGHNA and CDR2 is YSLEER in the germline V gene. Trimming removed 0 bases from V and 12 bases from J, with 14 bases in between. The CDR3 region has the DNA TGCGCCAGCAGCCAAGAAACCACCTCGAGGGAACTGTTTTTT. It is translated as CASSQETTSRELFF.

This clone was recorded once. The rearrangement uses TRBV5-1 and TRBJ2-1; D gene ambiguous. The CDR3 extends over 11 amino acids. Per germline, CDR1 SGHRS and CDR2 YFSETQ. Trimming removed 4 bases from V and 5 bases from J, with 4 bases in between. The CDR3 coding sequence is TGCGCCAGCAGCCCGAACAATGAGCAGTTCTTC. Its translation: CASSPNNEQFF.

The gene calls are TRBV27 and TRBJ2-1; tentative D call: TRBD2 (6 bases). The ends were cut back, 3 bases at V and 9 bases at J, with 12 bases in the middle. Germline V lookup: CDR1 MNHEY, CDR2 SMNVEV (reference sequence). The length of the CDR3 is 13 residues. The CDR3 DNA reads TGTGCCAGCAGTTTGGGGAGGAGCCTTGAGCAGTTCTTC. Protein product: CASSLGRSLEQFF.

V gene TRBV6-5 combines with J gene TRBJ2-1; weak D call: TRBD1 (6 bases). With 0 bases removed from V and 8 bases from J, the gap between germline ends came to 11 bases. The CDR3 is 14 amino acids. The germline V gene has CDR1 MNHEY and CDR2 SVGAGI. CDR3 protein: CASSYSQGKYEQFF. In DNA form, the CDR3 reads TGTGCCAGCAGTTACTCGCAGGGGAAGTATGAGCAGTTCTTC.

The chain joins TRBV18 to TRBJ2-7; possibly TRBD1 or TRBD2 for D (5 bases each). Trimming removed 3 bases from V and 3 bases from J, with 15 bases in between. Per the germline V gene, CDR1 is KGHSH and CDR2 is LQKENI. The CDR3 loop spans 15 amino acids. CDR3 DNA sequence: TGTGCCAGCTCACCGGCCGAGGGGACCAACTACGAGCAGTACGTC. Its translation: CASSPAEGTNYEQYV.

The chain links TRBV27 to TRBJ2-7, with TRBD1 matching over 7 bases. CDR3 size: 13 residues. With 3 bases clipped from V and 3 bases from J, the junction kept 2 bases outside the gene matches. Germline CDR1 reads MNHEY; CDR2 reads SMNVEV (reference sequence). Written as DNA, the CDR3 is TGTGCCAGCAGTTTTCCAGGGGGCTACGAGCAGTACTTC. Its translation is CASSFPGGYEQYF.

The chain carries TRBV19 and TRBJ2-7; 10 bases fit TRBD1. Germline trimming cut 6 bases from V and 5 bases from J; bases unmatched to any gene: 10. Germline V CDR1 and CDR2: LNHDA, SQIVND (reference sequence). This CDR3 spans 15 amino acids. This CDR3 reads CASSYSGTGDDEQYF. The CDR3 bases are TGTGCCAGTAGCTACAGCGGGACAGGGGATGACGAGCAGTACTTC. Using reference TRBV19 and TRBJ2-7 for the parts outside the CDR3, the full variable domain is DGGITQSPKYLFRKEGQNVTLSCEQNLNHDAMYWYRQDPGQGLRLIYYSQIVNDFQKGDIAEGYSVSREKKESFPLTVTSAQKNPTAFYLCASSYSGTGDDEQYFGPGTRLTVT.

The V gene is TRBV7-9, the J gene TRBJ1-2, with TRBD1 matching over 9 bases. CDR3 length: 16 amino acids. V lost 3 bases and J lost 5; bases outside the gene matches: 10. Germline V gene lookup returns CDR1 SEHNR and CDR2 FQNEAQ (reference sequence). CDR3 in amino acids: CASSFPGTGLSYGYTF. In nucleotides, the CDR3 is TGTGCCAGCAGCTTCCCCGGGACAGGGCTGTCGTATGGCTACACCTTC.